Listed here is a single T cell receptor (beta chain). Its target is unknown. Time point reported: roughly ten-day in vitro stimulation with candidate neoantigen peptide 6. All patients were mismatch repair deficient, assessed by either PCR or immunohistochemistry. Cells were stimulated around 10 days with each of over five ELISpot-reactive neoantigens. The entry originates in a study of PD-1 blockade in mismatch repair-deficient tumors. TCRdb keeps only in-frame clones here, not all; method: immunoSEQ multiplex PCR. Of roughly 14,000 clones listed, more than 85% were seen once; the top ten hold over 4.5%. The sequenced sample was cells cultured in vitro, obtained from a patient treated with pembrolizumab. The TCR was taken from an adult with mismatch repair-deficient cancer.

The CDR3 protein is CATSRPSGIGGRADFGDTQYF. The CDR3 nucleotides read TGTGCCACCAGCAGGCCGTCAGGGATCGGCGGGAGGGCTGATTTTGGAGATACGCAGTATTTT. The chain couples TRBV15 to TRBJ2-3; 9 bases map to TRBD2. Germline-derived CDR1 and CDR2 are LNHNV and YYDKDF (reference sequence). The V gene end was trimmed by 3 bases and the J gene end by 5 bases; junction bases not matched to a gene: 24. The CDR3 consists of 21 residues.